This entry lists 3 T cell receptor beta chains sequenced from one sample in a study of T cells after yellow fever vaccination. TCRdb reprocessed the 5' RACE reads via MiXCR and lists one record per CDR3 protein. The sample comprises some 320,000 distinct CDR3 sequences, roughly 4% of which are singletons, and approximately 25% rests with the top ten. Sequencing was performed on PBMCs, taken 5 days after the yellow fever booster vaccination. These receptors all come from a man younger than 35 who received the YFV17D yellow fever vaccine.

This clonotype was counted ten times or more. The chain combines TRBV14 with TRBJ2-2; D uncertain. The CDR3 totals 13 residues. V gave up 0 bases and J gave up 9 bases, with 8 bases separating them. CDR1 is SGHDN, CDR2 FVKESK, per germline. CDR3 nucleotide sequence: TGTGCCAGCAGCCAAGATCTCGCCCGGGAGCTGTTTTTT. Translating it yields CASSQDLARELFF.

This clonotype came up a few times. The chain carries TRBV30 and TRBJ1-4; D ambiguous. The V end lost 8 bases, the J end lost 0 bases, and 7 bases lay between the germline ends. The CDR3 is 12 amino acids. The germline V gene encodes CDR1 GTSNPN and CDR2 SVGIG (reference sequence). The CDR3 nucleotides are TGTGCCCGGGCCGCAACTAATGAAAAACTGTTTTTT. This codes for CARAATNEKLFF.

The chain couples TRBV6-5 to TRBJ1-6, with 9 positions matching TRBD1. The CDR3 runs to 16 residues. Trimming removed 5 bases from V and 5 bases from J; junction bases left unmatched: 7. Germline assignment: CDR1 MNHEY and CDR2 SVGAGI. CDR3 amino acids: CASSPLGTGNNSPLHF. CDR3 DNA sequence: TGTGCCAGCAGTCCCCTCGGGACAGGGAATAATTCACCCCTCCACTTT.